This entry describes one T cell receptor beta chain. The data were obtained in a study of shared clonotypes between healthy human individuals. Using immunoSEQ multiplex PCR, the repertoire was profiled, and TCRdb retains in-frame clones only, with some absent. The table lists approximately 340,000 clones, 73% of them singletons, with more than 9% in the top ten. Per germline, CDR1 MNHEY and CDR2 SMNVEV (reference sequence). The V gene lost 5 bases and the J gene lost 5 bases, with 10 bases spanning the gap. The CDR3 runs 13 residues. The clonotype originates from a man between 25 and 39 years old in good health. The sample consisted of memory CD4+ T cells sorted from blood. As to subset: CD45RA-negative fraction. The gene calls are TRBV27 and TRBJ2-1; D possibly corresponds to TRBD2 (7 bases). Written as DNA, the CDR3 is TGTGCCAGCAGTCTGGGGGGGCACAATGAGCAGTTCTTC. Amino acid sequence: CASSLGGHNEQFF.